The 16 T cell receptor beta chains listed next were all sequenced from one sample in a study of blood T cell repertoires in COVID-19. Generated by immunoSEQ multiplex PCR, the TCRdb table keeps only in-frame clones and is missing some. The sample holds fewer than 250,000 clones, approximately 84% seen once. Sequencing was done on a sample of peripheral blood. These receptor sequences come from a man between 45 and 60 years old with acute or convalescent COVID-19.

The V and J genes are TRBV3-1 (or the pseudogene TRBV3-2) and TRBJ2-3, with 8 bases matching TRBD2. This CDR3 has 17 amino acids. V shed 0 bases and J 2 bases; nucleotides not matched to a gene: 7. Germline CDR1 reads LGHDT; CDR2 reads YNNKEL (reference sequence). CDR3 nucleotide sequence: TGTGCCAGCAGCCAAGATCGGGGAGCGGGGGCCACAGATACGCAGTATTTT. This translates into CASSQDRGAGATDTQYF.

V is TRBV13 and J is TRBJ2-5; possible D gene TRBD2, 5 bases. V lost 5 bases, J lost 1 base, and 17 bases lay in between. The germline V gene encodes CDR1 PRHDT and CDR2 FYEKMQ (reference sequence). This CDR3 comprises 16 residues. The CDR3 DNA reads as TGTGCCAGCAGCCCTATGGGCCAACTAGGCCAAGAGACCCAGTACTTC. This gives the protein CASSPMGQLGQETQYF.

The chain carries TRBV5-6 and TRBJ2-3; 7 positions match TRBD1. This CDR3 has 15 amino acids. V shed 0 bases and J 4 bases; nucleotides not matched to a gene: 5. CDR1 and CDR2 (germline): SGHDT, YYEEEE. This CDR3 reads CASSLGRGSPDTQYF. The CDR3 nucleotides are TGTGCCAGCAGCTTGGGCAGGGGGTCTCCAGATACGCAGTATTTT.

The V call is TRBV27, the J call TRBJ2-5, with D perhaps TRBD1 (6 bases). Germline lookup yields CDR1 MNHEY and CDR2 SMNVEV (reference sequence). The CDR3 loop spans 15 amino acids. Trimming shortened V by 6 bases and J by 5 bases, and 19 bases separated the two germline ends. The CDR3 DNA sequence: TGTGCCAGCAGACATACCTTCCCAGGGGCGGAGACCCAGTACTTC. It specifies CASRHTFPGAETQYF.

V gene TRBV5-6 combines with J gene TRBJ1-3; possible D gene TRBD1, 5 bases. V lost 0 bases to trimming and J lost 5 bases, with 9 bases between them. Germline CDR1 and CDR2: SGHDT and YYEEEE. The CDR3 runs to 14 residues. The CDR3 DNA sequence: TGTGCCAGCAGCTTGGTTGGGGCCAGAAACACCATATATTTT. Translation gives CASSLVGARNTIYF. Complete variable domain (other parts from reference TRBV5-6 and TRBJ1-3): DAGVTQSPTHLIKTRGQQVTLRCSPKSGHDTVSWYQQALGQGPQFIFQYYEEEERQRGNFPDRFSGHQFPNYSSELNVNALLLGDSALYLCASSLVGARNTIYFGEGSWLTVV.

The V call is TRBV3-1 (or the pseudogene TRBV3-2), the J call TRBJ1-1; 7 positions agree with TRBD1. This CDR3 is 12 amino acids long. Germline assignment: CDR1 LGHDT and CDR2 YNNKEL (reference sequence). Trimming cost V 5 bases and J 4 bases; bases outside gene matches: 1. In nucleotides, the CDR3 is TGTGCCAGCAGCTACAGGGGCACTGAAGCTTTCTTT. The encoded protein is CASSYRGTEAFF.

The chain employs TRBV2 and TRBJ1-2; 10 bases are shared with TRBD1. The CDR3 extends over 15 amino acids. The V gene end was trimmed by 6 bases and the J gene end by 5 bases; junction bases not matched to a gene: 9. Germline CDR1 SNHLY, CDR2 FYNNEI. DNA of the CDR3: TGTGCCAGCAGGAGCCCCGGGGGACAGGGGTATGGCTACACCTTC. Translating gives CASRSPGGQGYGYTF.

The rearrangement links TRBV5-6 to TRBJ1-5; 10 bases fit TRBD1. Germline V CDR1 and CDR2: SGHDT, YYEEEE. This CDR3 is 15 amino acids long. V lost 4 bases and J lost 6; bases outside the gene matches: 7. DNA of the CDR3: TGTGCCAGCAGCCCGGACAGGGGGGGAGGTCAGCCCCAGCATTTT. Amino acids: CASSPDRGGGQPQHF.

The rearrangement uses TRBV7-9 and TRBJ1-5; D is perhaps TRBD1 (6 bases). Per the germline V gene, CDR1 is SEHNR and CDR2 is FQNEAQ (reference sequence). The CDR3 extends over 15 amino acids. Trimming took 2 bases from V and 4 from J, leaving 12 bases between them. In nucleotides, the CDR3 is TGTGCCAGCAGCTTACAAGGGGGTCGGAATCAGCCCCAGCATTTT. This sequence encodes CASSLQGGRNQPQHF.

The chain employs TRBV10-3 and TRBJ1-6; TRBD1 matches 9 bases. V shed 2 bases, J shed 10 bases, and the junction held 9 bases outside the gene matches. This CDR3 has 16 residues. Germline CDR1 is ENHRY and CDR2 is SYGVKD. This CDR3 reads CAISEPGTGFGSPLHF. The CDR3, as DNA: TGTGCCATCAGTGAGCCCGGGACAGGGTTTGGCTCACCCCTCCACTTT.

V and J are TRBV5-1 and TRBJ2-3; a possible D gene is TRBD1 (5 bases). The CDR3 contains 16 residues. Trimming removed 1 base from V and 2 bases from J, with 14 bases in between. Per germline, CDR1 SGHRS and CDR2 YFSETQ. The CDR3 DNA follows: TGCGCCAGCAGCTTGTTTAGGGGATTGGACACAGATACGCAGTATTTT. Translated: CASSLFRGLDTDTQYF.

The chain uses TRBV11-3 and TRBJ2-1, with a weak D call TRBD2 (5 bases). V lost 1 base and J 10 bases, leaving 11 bases between the germline ends. Germline V gene data show CDR1 as SGHNT and CDR2 as YENEEA. This CDR3 spans 13 amino acids. The CDR3 protein is CASSLGEGGEQFF. DNA of the CDR3: TGTGCCAGCAGCTTAGGAGAGGGTGGCGAGCAGTTCTTC.

V gene TRBV9 combines with J gene TRBJ2-7; D may be TRBD1 (6 bases). There are 16 residues in the CDR3. Trimming cost V 2 bases and J 0 bases, with 15 bases left between them. Per germline, CDR1 SGDLS and CDR2 YYNGEE. The CDR3 nucleotides are TGTGCCAGCAGCGTTAGCCCCAGGGACACCTCCTACGAGCAGTACTTC. Amino acids: CASSVSPRDTSYEQYF.

The V gene is TRBV7-2, the J gene TRBJ1-2, with D possibly matching TRBD1 (6 bases). V lost 1 base and J 1 base, leaving 7 bases between the germline ends. Germline V gene data show CDR1 as SGHTA and CDR2 as FQGNSA. The CDR3 covers 14 residues. The CDR3 loop reads CASSLDRDNYGYTF. For the CDR3, the DNA is TGTGCCAGCAGCTTAGACAGGGATAACTATGGCTACACCTTC.

The chain employs TRBV6-5 and TRBJ1-6; D unclear. Between the trimmed V and J ends, which lost 2 bases and 6 bases, there was a span of 8 bases. Germline lookup yields CDR1 MNHEY and CDR2 SVGAGI. CDR3 length equals 14 residues. CDR3 nucleotide sequence: TGTGCCAGCAGTTACCGCCCAGTTAATTCACCCCTCCACTTT. It yields the protein CASSYRPVNSPLHF.

This chain joins TRBV7-2 and TRBJ2-7, with TRBD1 matching 7 bases. The V gene end was trimmed by 3 bases and the J gene end by 0 bases; junction bases not matched to a gene: 8. CDR3 length equals 16 residues. Germline values: CDR1 SGHTA, CDR2 FQGNSA. CDR3 sequence (DNA): TGTGCCAGCAGCTTGCTAGGGACAGAGACCTCCTACGAGCAGTACTTC. Amino acid sequence: CASSLLGTETSYEQYF.